This entry lists 7 T cell receptor beta chains sequenced from one sample in a study of blood T cell repertoires in COVID-19. TCRdb's table, derived via immunoSEQ multiplex PCR, lists solely in-frame clones and lacks some. The data show about 320,000 clones, around 85% seen once. Sequencing was carried out using PBMCs or T cells enriched from blood (not recorded which). The source is a woman in her 30s who had been exposed to COVID-19.

This clone was seen a handful of times. Here the CDR3 DNA reads TGTGCCAGCAGCGTAGGACTAGCGGGTGGCTTAAATGAGCAGTTCTTC. Translating gives CASSVGLAGGLNEQFF. The genes are TRBV11-2 and TRBJ2-1; 11 positions agree with TRBD2. This CDR3 region has 16 residues. The germline V gene has CDR1 SGHAT and CDR2 FQNNGV. J gave up 7 bases and V 5 bases, and 10 bases lay outside the gene matches.

The chain has TRBV4-2 and TRBJ2-7; D is perhaps TRBD2 (6 bases). The length of the CDR3 is 15 residues. The V gene's germline CDR1 is LGHNA and CDR2 YNFKEQ. V lost 4 bases and J 7 bases, leaving 20 bases between the germline ends. In DNA form, the CDR3 reads TGTGCCAGCAGCCGATCCGGGTCGGGAGAGGGAGAGCAGTACTTC. It encodes CASSRSGSGEGEQYF.

V usage is TRBV18 and J usage is TRBJ1-5; 9 positions match TRBD1. The trim removed 3 bases at V and 6 bases at J, leaving 6 bases unmatched. CDR3 length: 15 residues. Germline CDR1 is KGHSH and CDR2 is LQKENI. The CDR3 DNA sequence: TGTGCCAGCTCACCTGTACAGGGGGCGGGTCAGCCCCAGCATTTT. The encoded protein is CASSPVQGAGQPQHF.

V and J are TRBV6-4 and TRBJ2-7; 13 bases are shared with TRBD2. V shed 0 bases, J shed 4 bases, and the junction held 0 bases outside the gene matches. The length of the CDR3 is 15 residues. Germline values: CDR1 MRHNA, CDR2 SNTAGT. The CDR3 bases are TGTGCCAGCAGTGACTCGACTAGCGGGAGGTACGAGCAGTACTTC. This sequence encodes CASSDSTSGRYEQYF.

The chain has TRBV28 and TRBJ1-1; the D gene is possibly TRBD1 (6 bases). V was clipped by 11 bases and J by 1 base, with 14 bases between them. Germline loops: CDR1 MDHEN, CDR2 SYDVKM. CDR3 length: 13 amino acids. CDR3 coding DNA: TGTGCCGCTTCAGGGACACCGAACACTGAAGCTTTCTTT. Translated: CAASGTPNTEAFF.

This chain links TRBV19 with TRBJ2-7; 10 bases are shared with TRBD1. Germline V gene data show CDR1 as LNHDA and CDR2 as SQIVND (reference sequence). V lost 10 bases, J lost 3 bases, and 3 bases stayed unmatched. The CDR3 runs 12 residues. The CDR3 spells CATGQGVYEQYF. The CDR3, as DNA: TGTGCCACCGGACAGGGGGTCTACGAGCAGTACTTC.

The chain has TRBV5-4 and TRBJ2-2, with D tentatively TRBD2 (6 bases). CDR1 is SGHNT, CDR2 YYREEE, per germline (reference sequence). Trimming stripped 0 bases from V and 1 base from J, with 7 bases between. This CDR3 has 15 amino acids. The CDR3: CASSLDGGNTGELFF. The CDR3 DNA reads TGTGCCAGCAGCTTGGACGGGGGGAACACCGGGGAGCTGTTTTTT.